A single sample is the source of the 8 T cell receptor beta chains below, sequenced in a study of metastatic and nonmetastatic thyroid tumors. Patients had received no treatment of any kind before thyroid surgery. MiXCR re-clonotyped the PCR reads for TCRdb. Here the sample spans 25,000 or so clones, roughly 17% being singletons. Sequenced sample: blood. Receptors originate from a male donor with papillary thyroid cancer or a benign thyroid nodule (not recorded which). Some clones in this sample may be carry-over from other donors' samples.

This clone was detected ten times or more. The chain is built from TRBV18 and TRBJ2-3; D ambiguous. CDR3 length equals 15 residues. Trimming stripped 1 base from V and 2 bases from J, with 10 bases between. The germline CDR1 and CDR2 sequences are KGHSH and LQKENI. This CDR3 reads CASSPRSTLTDTQYF. The DNA of the CDR3 is TGTGCCAGCTCACCACGTAGTACCCTCACAGATACGCAGTATTTT.

In its sample, this clone was seen many times. The J gene is TRBJ2-3, the V gene TRBV18, with 9 bases fitting TRBD1. V was pared by 7 bases and J by 6 bases, with 8 bases of the junction left unmatched. This CDR3 region has 14 residues. Germline CDR1 reads KGHSH; CDR2 reads LQKENI. The CDR3 region is CASCPGQGRDTQYF. The CDR3 nucleotides are TGTGCCAGCTGCCCGGGACAGGGCAGGGATACGCAGTATTTT.

This clone showed up many times. The rearrangement uses TRBV3-1 and TRBJ2-7, with TRBD1 as a possible D gene (6 bases). Germline V gene data show CDR1 as LGHDT and CDR2 as YNNKEL (reference sequence). V lost 5 bases and J 3 bases, leaving 14 bases between the germline ends. The CDR3 is 14 amino acids. CDR3 protein: CASSSGRGVYEQYF. The CDR3 DNA reads as TGTGCCAGCAGCTCGGGCAGGGGCGTCTACGAGCAGTACTTC.

By frequency in the sample, this clone is medium-sized. CDR3 loop: CSARGPGAGRAGANVLTF. The CDR3, as DNA: TGCAGTGCTAGAGGTCCGGGCGCGGGACGAGCTGGGGCCAACGTCCTGACTTTC. The chain couples TRBV20-1 to TRBJ2-6; D is perhaps TRBD2 (6 bases). Germline loops: CDR1 DFQATT, CDR2 SNEGSKA (reference sequence). This CDR3 has 18 amino acids. V was cut by 1 base and J by 2 bases, with 18 bases left in between.

Many counts were recorded for this clone. The genes are TRBV29-1 and TRBJ2-7, with D uncertain. The V and J ends lost 1 base and 6 bases respectively, with 4 bases between them. The CDR3 covers 10 residues. The germline V gene has CDR1 SQVTM and CDR2 ANQGSEA. The CDR3 DNA is TGCAGCGTTGAAGCTAGCGAGCAGTACTTC. Its translation is CSVEASEQYF.

This clone was picked up many times. As DNA, the CDR3 is TGTGCCAGCAGTCCCCCGACTGGCGCCCAGTACTTC. Translated, it gives CASSPPTGAQYF. The chain uses TRBV27 and TRBJ2-5; D is unresolved. Trimming left V 5 bases short and J 9 bases short, with 13 bases between. The CDR3 runs 12 residues. The germline V gene has CDR1 MNHEY and CDR2 SMNVEV (reference sequence).

V gene TRBV7-3 combines with J gene TRBJ2-2; 9 nucleotides line up with TRBD2. This CDR3 has 15 amino acids. The germline gives CDR1 SGHTA, CDR2 FQGTGA. The ends lost 6 bases at V and 4 bases at J; junction bases unmatched: 6. The CDR3 region is CASSFSGRGTGELFF. The CDR3 DNA is TGTGCCAGCAGTTTTAGCGGGAGAGGCACCGGGGAGCTGTTTTTT. Complete variable domain (other parts from reference TRBV7-3 and TRBJ2-2): GAGVSQTPSNKVTEKGKYVELRCDPISGHTALYWYRQSLGQGPEFLIYFQGTGAADDSGLPNDRFFAVRPEGSVSTLKIQRTERGDSAVYLCASSFSGRGTGELFFGEGSRLTVL.

This clone has ten or more counts. The rearrangement joins TRBV5-1 to TRBJ1-5, with D tentatively TRBD1 (5 bases). Germline CDR1 reads SGHRS; CDR2 reads YFSETQ. V lost 0 bases and J lost 4, with 11 bases in between. The CDR3 spans 15 residues. The CDR3 spells CASSLEAGLNQPQHF. DNA of the CDR3: TGCGCCAGCAGCTTGGAGGCAGGGCTTAATCAGCCCCAGCATTTT.